This TCR beta chain was profiled in a study of blood T cell repertoires in COVID-19. Study-level information: From the United States, Italy and Spain came samples of acute and convalescent COVID-19.

As originally analysed: Cell counts per sample came from amplifying reference gene primers. The assay was immunoSEQ multiplex PCR, and TCRdb's table has in-frame clones only and misses some. For V, J and clone size, that table is used; D and trimming come from the DNA. The sample holds about 430,000 clones, about 88% seen once. Participants were aged roughly 18 to 89 years from some 24 US areas. All exposed participants met a person with COVID-19 within 2 weeks before entering the study. The germline gives CDR1 SGHDT, CDR2 YYEEEE. CDR3 length equals 14 residues. Trimming at V came to 6 bases and at J to 2 bases, leaving 4 bases not matched to a gene.

The sequenced sample consisted of PBMCs or T cells enriched from blood (not recorded which). This receptor was identified in a woman aged 18-29 years who had been exposed to COVID-19. V gene TRBV5-6 combines with J gene TRBJ2-7, with 11 bases identical to TRBD2. The CDR3 nucleotides are TGTGCCAGCACCCTAGCGGGAGGACCCTACGAGCAGTACTTC. It translates to CASTLAGGPYEQYF.